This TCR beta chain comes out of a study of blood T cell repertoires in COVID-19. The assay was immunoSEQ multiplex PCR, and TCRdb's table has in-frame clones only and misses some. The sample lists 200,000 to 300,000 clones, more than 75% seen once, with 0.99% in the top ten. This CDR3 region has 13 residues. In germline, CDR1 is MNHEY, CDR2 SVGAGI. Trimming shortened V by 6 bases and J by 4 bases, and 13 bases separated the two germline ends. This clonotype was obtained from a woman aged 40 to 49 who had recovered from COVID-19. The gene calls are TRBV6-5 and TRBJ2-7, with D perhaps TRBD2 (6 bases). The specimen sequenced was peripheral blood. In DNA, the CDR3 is TGTGCCAGCAGCCCAGTGGGGGGTTACGAGCAGTACTTC. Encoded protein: CASSPVGGYEQYF.